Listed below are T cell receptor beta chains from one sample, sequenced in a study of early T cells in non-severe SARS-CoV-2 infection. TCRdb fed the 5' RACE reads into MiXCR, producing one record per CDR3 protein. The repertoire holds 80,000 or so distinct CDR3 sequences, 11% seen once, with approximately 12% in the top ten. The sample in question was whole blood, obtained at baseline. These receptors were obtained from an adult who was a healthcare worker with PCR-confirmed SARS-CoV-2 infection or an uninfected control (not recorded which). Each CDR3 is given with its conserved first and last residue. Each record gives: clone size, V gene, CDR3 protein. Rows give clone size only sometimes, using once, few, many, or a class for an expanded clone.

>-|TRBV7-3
CASSSASGNTEAFF
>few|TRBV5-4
CASSLAGTGSYGYTF
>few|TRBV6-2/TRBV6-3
CASRGSVHNQPQHF
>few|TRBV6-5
CASSRRQGVIMGYTF
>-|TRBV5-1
CASSLDGYNTEAFF
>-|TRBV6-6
CASWGRPFSYEQYF
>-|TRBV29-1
CSVFTGRNQPQHF
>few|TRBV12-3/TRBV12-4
CASSPLTTSGGAHEQFF
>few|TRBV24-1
CATGGGPGETQYF
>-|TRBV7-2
CASSLGATGDTGELFF
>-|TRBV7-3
CASSAGLAGAYNEQFF
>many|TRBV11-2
CASSLRDRGEVATNEKLFF
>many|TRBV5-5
CASSSDLHRAEAFF
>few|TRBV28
CASSPPAVYGYTF
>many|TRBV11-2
CASSPQGQIANYGYTF
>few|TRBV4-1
CASSQRQGAINSPLHF
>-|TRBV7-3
CASSVTSSYNSPLHF
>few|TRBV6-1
CASSEGTGVGNQPQHF
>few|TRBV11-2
CASSLRNYGYTF
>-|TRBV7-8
CASSTEANYGYTF
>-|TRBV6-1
CASSVRSLGAGELFF
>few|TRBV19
CATSPGPFGYTF
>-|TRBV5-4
CASSFWGRTYYGYTF
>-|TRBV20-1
CSVPLPGGGSNEQFF
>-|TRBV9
CASSEQGLFDSPLHF
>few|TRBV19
CASSILTGPGRQFF
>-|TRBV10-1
CASPHDTGQESEKLFF
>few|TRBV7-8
CASSPGGTQYF
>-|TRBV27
CASSLGGANEKLFF
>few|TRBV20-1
CSAYILAGKETQYF
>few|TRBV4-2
CASSQEARDFYGYTF
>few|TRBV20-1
CSARAKDSGTGAYEQYF
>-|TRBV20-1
CRASEAFF
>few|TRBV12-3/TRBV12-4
CASSSSFTEAFF
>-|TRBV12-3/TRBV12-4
CASSRDNNYGYTF
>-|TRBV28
CASMVRGTNYGYTF
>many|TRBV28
CASGRGVPEETQYF
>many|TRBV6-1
CASSSIAYEQYF
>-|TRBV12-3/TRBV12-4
CASSPRDRGLYEQYF
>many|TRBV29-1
CSGEGGVAGYTF
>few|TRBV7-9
CASSLLAGGRETQYF
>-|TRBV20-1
CSARSTGERNEQFF
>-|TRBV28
CASSLVGGSGEKLFF
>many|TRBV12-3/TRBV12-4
CASSYQGDIQYF
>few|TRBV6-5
CASSYSGGVRTDTQYF
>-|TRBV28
CASSPSDTQYF
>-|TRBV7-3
CARRVTYGQGAHEQYF
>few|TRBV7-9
CASSNGQATSTDTQYF
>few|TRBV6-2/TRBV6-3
CASSSHSYEQYF
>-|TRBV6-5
CASSPDRDQPQHF
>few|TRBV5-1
CASSGTPALGEKLFF
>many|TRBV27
CASRTRTSAYNEQFF
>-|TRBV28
CASRRQTGLSGYTF